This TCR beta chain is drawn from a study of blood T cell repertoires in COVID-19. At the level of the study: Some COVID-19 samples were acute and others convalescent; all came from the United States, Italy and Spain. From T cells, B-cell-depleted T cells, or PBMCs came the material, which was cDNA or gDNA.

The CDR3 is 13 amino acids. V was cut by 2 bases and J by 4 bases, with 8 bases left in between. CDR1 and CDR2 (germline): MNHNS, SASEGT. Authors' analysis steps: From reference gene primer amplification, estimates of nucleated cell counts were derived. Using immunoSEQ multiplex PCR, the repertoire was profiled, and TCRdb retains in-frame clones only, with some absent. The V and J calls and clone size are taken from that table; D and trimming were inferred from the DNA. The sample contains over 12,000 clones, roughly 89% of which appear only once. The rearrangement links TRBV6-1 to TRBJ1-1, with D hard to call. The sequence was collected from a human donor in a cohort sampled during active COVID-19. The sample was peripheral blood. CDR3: CASSERESTEAFF. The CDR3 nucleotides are TGTGCCAGCAGTGAAAGGGAGAGCACTGAAGCTTTCTTT.